This T cell receptor beta chain was sequenced for a study of OX40 agonist ivuxolimab in advanced cancers. Study at large: The dose of intravenous ivuxolimab that patients received every 2 weeks ranged from 0.01 to 10 mg/kg.

With regard to this clone: The antigen is undetermined.

Assay: immunoSEQ multiplex PCR; the TCRdb copy retains only in-frame clones and omits some. The data hold about 50,000 clones, with around four fifths observed a single time. Losses at the gene ends were 2 bases for V and 8 bases for J; bases not matched to a gene: 9. The CDR3 covers 16 residues. Germline loops: CDR1 SGHTA, CDR2 FQGTGA. Study findings and constraints: The study found that CD8+ T cells averaged more expanded clones than CD4+. Partial responders treated at 0.1-3.0 mg/kg exhibited clonal expansion among the lowest measured. At 0.1 to 3.0 mg/kg and by week 6, CD4+ and CD8+ T cells in the blood had expanded clonally.

The sequences come from CD4+ or CD8+ T cells sorted from blood, collected in a trial of the OX40 agonist ivuxolimab. J is TRBJ2-2 and V is TRBV7-3, with 9 bases fitting TRBD2. This TCR was sampled from an adult with an advanced solid tumor such as melanoma, head and neck, liver or kidney cancer. The CDR3: CASSLRGTSLPGELFF. For the CDR3, the DNA is TGTGCCAGCAGCTTACGAGGGACTAGCCTTCCTGGGGAGCTGTTTTTT. Combining the CDR3 with reference TRBV7-3 and TRBJ2-2 gives the whole variable domain GAGVSQTPSNKVTEKGKYVELRCDPISGHTALYWYRQSLGQGPEFLIYFQGTGAADDSGLPNDRFFAVRPEGSVSTLKIQRTERGDSAVYLCASSLRGTSLPGELFFGEGSRLTVL.